These 12 T cell receptor beta chains were sequenced from one sample in a study of post-analysis software for immune sequencing data. Findings and caveats of the study: When patients were compared with controls, 4 or 5 TRBV segments were more frequent, TRBV5-6, TRBV5-1 and TRBV20-1 among them.

Built from TCR beta cDNA, the libraries had unique molecular identifiers in them. TCRdb recomputed calls from the PCR reads with MiXCR, one row per CDR3 protein. The sample shows approximately 570,000 distinct CDR3 sequences, roughly two fifths of them seen only once. No antigens are known for them. The source material was blood. These TCRs come from a girl aged 5-17 years with multiple sclerosis.

The chain is built from TRBV29-1 and TRBJ1-2; D remains unclear. This CDR3 is built from 11 residues. The ends were cut back, 1 base at V and 8 bases at J, with 8 bases in the middle. Germline CDR1 reads SQVTM; CDR2 reads ANQGSEA. This chain's CDR3 is CSVEGRRGYTF. The CDR3 nucleotides are TGCAGCGTTGAAGGGCGGCGAGGCTACACCTTC.

V and J are TRBV5-1 and TRBJ2-5; D gene uncertain. The V gene lost 3 bases and the J gene lost 4 bases, with 13 bases spanning the gap. The CDR3 loop spans 14 amino acids. CDR1 and CDR2 from the germline V gene are SGHRS and YFSETQ. CDR3 in amino acids: CASSSPHKGETQYF. CDR3 nucleotide sequence: TGCGCCAGCAGCTCCCCCCATAAAGGAGAGACCCAGTACTTC.

This clonotype was counted a few times. The rearrangement uses TRBV4-1 and TRBJ2-1; 14 nucleotides match TRBD2. V shed 5 bases and J 10 bases; nucleotides not matched to a gene: 7. Germline lookup yields CDR1 MGHRA and CDR2 YSYEKL. CDR3 length equals 15 residues. The CDR3 loop reads CASSSGTSGGGEQFF. The CDR3 coding sequence is TGCGCCAGCAGCTCCGGGACTAGCGGGGGTGGGGAGCAGTTCTTC.

This clonotype was counted a single time. V and J are TRBV7-9 and TRBJ2-7, with no clear D. The CDR3 is 15 amino acids. The V end lost 1 base, the J end lost 2 bases, and 12 bases lay between the germline ends. Germline V gene lookup returns CDR1 SEHNR and CDR2 FQNEAQ (reference sequence). For the CDR3, the DNA is TGTGCCAGCAGCTTAGACTGGAGTGCCGCCTACGAGCAGTACTTC. Translation: CASSLDWSAAYEQYF.

V usage is TRBV3-1 and J usage is TRBJ2-4; unclear D gene. The V gene's germline CDR1 is LGHDT and CDR2 YNNKEL (reference sequence). The CDR3 consists of 14 residues. Trimming shortened V by 3 bases and J by 0 bases, and 6 bases separated the two germline ends. Here the CDR3 DNA reads TGTGCCAGCAGCCAGAGCATAGCCAAAAACATTCAGTACTTC. Translating gives CASSQSIAKNIQYF.

This clonotype was seen just once. This chain links TRBV7-8 with TRBJ2-7; tentatively, D is TRBD1 (5 bases). In germline, CDR1 is SGHVS, CDR2 FQNEAQ. V was trimmed by 4 bases and J by 3 bases, leaving 16 bases between them. The length of the CDR3 is 15 residues. The CDR3 reads CASSSEAGHLYEQYF. CDR3 bases: TGTGCCAGCAGCTCCGAAGCCGGACACCTCTACGAGCAGTACTTC.

Written as DNA, the CDR3 is TGTGCCAGCAGTTACTCGGGAGGGCCCAATGAGCAGTTCTTC. As protein: CASSYSGGPNEQFF. The rearrangement uses TRBV12-3 or TRBV12-4 and TRBJ2-1, with 8 bases matching TRBD2. This CDR3 comprises 14 residues. The V and J ends lost 4 bases and 6 bases, in that order; junction bases with no gene match: 5.

This clonotype was detected only a few times. The chain uses TRBV12-3 or TRBV12-4 and TRBJ1-2, with 7 bases aligning to TRBD1. After removal of 9 bases from V and 6 bases from J, the junction contained 7 bases not matched to a gene. The CDR3 is 12 amino acids. The CDR3 sequence is CARGQSLHGYTF. The DNA for the CDR3 is TGTGCCAGGGGACAGAGCCTCCATGGCTACACCTTC.

This clonotype was detected only a few times. The V and J genes are TRBV20-1 and TRBJ2-7; the match to TRBD2 covers 8 bases. The CDR3 loop spans 14 amino acids. The trim removed 2 bases at V and 6 bases at J, leaving 9 bases unmatched. Germline V gene lookup returns CDR1 DFQATT and CDR2 SNEGSKA (reference sequence). The CDR3 loop is CSARPSGSTGEQYF. As DNA, the CDR3 is TGCAGTGCTAGACCTAGCGGGTCGACGGGCGAGCAGTACTTC.

This clonotype appeared a single time. V is TRBV5-1 and J is TRBJ1-1; TRBD1 aligns across 11 bases. Germline CDR1 is SGHRS and CDR2 is YFSETQ. V lost 3 bases, J lost 1 base, and 5 bases stayed unmatched. The CDR3 is made up of 16 amino acids. The CDR3 DNA reads TGCGCCAGCAGCTCCGGACAGGGGGCTCGGAACACTGAAGCTTTCTTT. It is translated as CASSSGQGARNTEAFF.

With respect to this clonotype: One junction end disagrees with the germline gene, perhaps due to a read error. V usage is TRBV12-3 or TRBV12-4 and J usage is TRBJ2-7; 11 bases match TRBD2. The CDR3 runs to 15 residues. CDR3 in amino acids: CASSETSGVSYEQYF. In DNA, the CDR3 is TGCGCCAGCAGTGAGACTAGCGGGGTCTCCTACGAGCAGTACTTC.

The genes are TRBV20-1 and TRBJ2-5; TRBD1 aligns across 8 bases. The J call may be wrong; the DNA end is better matched by TRBJ2-7. The CDR3 extends over 15 amino acids. Germline values: CDR1 DFQATT, CDR2 SNEGSKA (reference sequence). The CDR3 region has the DNA TGCAGTGCTAGGGCATTGGGACAGGAGACCTACGAGCAGTACTTC. Amino acids: CSARALGQETYEQYF.